Following are 26 T cell receptor beta chains from one sample sequenced in a study of blood T cells in healthy people across ages. Combining a sample-barcoded 5' primer with a J-beta primer mix, a second PCR ran for about 7 to 12 cycles. One entry per CDR3 protein results from TCRdb running MiXCR on the 5' RACE reads. The table shows over 950,000 distinct CDR3 sequences, with 35% to 40% occurring only once. The material sequenced was blood. These receptors all come from a man younger than 30 in good health.

CDR3 sequence: CASSLYSRAGELFF. The CDR3 nucleotides read TGTGCCAGCAGTTTATATAGCCGTGCCGGGGAGCTGTTTTTT. V gene TRBV6-2 or TRBV6-3 combines with J gene TRBJ2-2; D remains unclear. Trimming left V 4 bases short and J 6 bases short, with 12 bases between. Germline loops: CDR1 MNHEY, CDR2 SVGEGT. This CDR3 region has 14 residues.

The gene calls are TRBV7-2 and TRBJ2-2; D is uncertain. Trimming removed 1 base at V and 5 bases at J, with 8 bases between. The germline CDR1 and CDR2 sequences are SGHTA and FQGNSA. The CDR3 spans 14 residues. CDR3: CASSLVMGTGELFF. The DNA for the CDR3 is TGTGCCAGCAGCTTAGTCATGGGGACCGGGGAGCTGTTTTTT.

This clonotype was picked up a small number of times. This rearrangement joins TRBV19 to TRBJ1-1; possible D gene TRBD1, 5 bases. Trimming took off 9 bases at V and 11 bases at J, with 13 bases between the two ends. The CDR3 length is 10 residues. CDR1 and CDR2 (germline): LNHDA, SQIVND (reference sequence). The CDR3 nucleotides read TGTGCCAGCGGCGGGGGAAATGCTTTCTTT. Amino acids: CASGGGNAFF.

The chain is built from TRBV6-1 and TRBJ2-1; maybe TRBD2 (7 bases). The ends were cut back, 7 bases at V and 0 bases at J, with 16 bases in the middle. The germline V gene encodes CDR1 MNHNS and CDR2 SASEGT. The CDR3 consists of 16 residues. In DNA form, the CDR3 reads TGTGCCAGCACTAGGGGGGGCGGGAGCTCCTACAATGAGCAGTTCTTC. Translated, it gives CASTRGGGSSYNEQFF.

The gene calls are TRBV7-9 and TRBJ1-4; D is possibly TRBD1 (5 bases). Germline V gene data show CDR1 as SEHNR and CDR2 as FQNEAQ (reference sequence). CDR3 length: 15 amino acids. Trimming took 5 bases from V and 8 from J, leaving 18 bases between them. Here the CDR3 DNA reads TGTGCCAGCAGCCGCCGGGGACGGGGCCGCGAAAAACTGTTTTTT. It yields the protein CASSRRGRGREKLFF.

This clonotype was recorded only once. Sequence at one end of the junction differs from germline and may be a read error. This rearrangement joins TRBV13 to TRBJ1-1; no clear D gene. This CDR3 has 12 residues. CDR1 and CDR2 from the germline V gene are PRHDT and FYEKMQ (reference sequence). CDR3 DNA sequence: TGTGCCAACAGCTTAGAAGGCACTGAAGCTTTCTTT. As protein: CANSLEGTEAFF.

This chain joins TRBV6-2 or TRBV6-3 and TRBJ2-5; D unresolved. The assigned J gene may be wrong: the sequence end matches TRBJ2-7 better. The CDR3 has 13 amino acids. The V gene's germline CDR1 is MNHEY and CDR2 SVGEGT. This CDR3 is CASSHLPAYEQYF. The CDR3 DNA reads TGTGCCAGCAGTCACCTCCCAGCTTACGAGCAGTACTTC.

The rearrangement uses TRBV20-1 and TRBJ1-4; a possible D gene is TRBD1 (5 bases). V was cut by 3 bases and J by 3 bases, with 14 bases left in between. Looked up from germline, CDR1 is DFQATT and CDR2 is SNEGSKA (reference sequence). The CDR3 consists of 15 residues. The DNA of the CDR3 is TGCAGTGCTAGTCCCAGGGTTGGCGCTAATGAAAAACTGTTTTTT. Its protein is CSASPRVGANEKLFF.

In this sample, this clonotype turned up many times. The V and J genes are TRBV7-2 and TRBJ1-6; D is undetermined. Trimming removed 5 bases at V and 7 bases at J, with 6 bases between. Germline V lookup: CDR1 SGHTA, CDR2 FQGNSA. The CDR3 sequence is 12 residues long. CDR3 sequence: CASSLPNSPLHF. DNA of the CDR3: TGTGCCAGCAGCCTTCCGAATTCACCCCTCCACTTT.

The rearrangement links TRBV5-1 to TRBJ2-2; D uncertain. V lost 0 bases to trimming and J lost 7 bases, with 10 bases between them. The CDR3 runs 14 residues. Germline V lookup: CDR1 SGHRS, CDR2 YFSETQ. The DNA for the CDR3 is TGCGCCAGCAGCTTGGCTTTGAGAGTCGGGGAGCTGTTTTTT. Amino acid sequence: CASSLALRVGELFF.

This clonotype showed up just a few times. The V and J genes are TRBV12-3 or TRBV12-4 and TRBJ2-2; D call uncertain. The CDR3 loop spans 11 amino acids. V was clipped by 7 bases and J by 4 bases, with 4 bases between them. The CDR3 DNA reads TGTGCCAGCACTCGCACCGGGGAGCTGTTTTTT. Protein sequence: CASTRTGELFF.

This clonotype was picked up a small number of times. This chain uses TRBV24-1 with TRBJ2-3, with a possible D match to TRBD1 (6 bases). The V end was cut by 4 bases, the J end by 4 bases, with 11 bases between. The CDR3 runs 14 residues. Germline-derived CDR1 and CDR2 are KGHDR and SFDVKD. CDR3 residues: CATSDTQGADTQYF. CDR3 DNA: TGTGCCACCAGTGACACACAGGGCGCAGATACGCAGTATTTT.

This chain links TRBV4-2 with TRBJ2-3; no clear D gene. Trimming cost V 0 bases and J 1 base, with 8 bases left between them. Germline values: CDR1 LGHNA, CDR2 YNFKEQ. CDR3 length: 15 amino acids. As DNA, the CDR3 is TGTGCCAGCAGCCAAGACCCTCTCCGCACAGATACGCAGTATTTT. Its translation is CASSQDPLRTDTQYF.

This chain links TRBV7-2 with TRBJ2-3; D unclear. Trimming left V 2 bases short and J 0 bases short, with 12 bases between. CDR3 length: 16 amino acids. CDR1 SGHTA and CDR2 FQGNSA come from the germline V gene. In nucleotides, the CDR3 is TGTGCCAGCAGCTTATTTGGACCCGCTAGCACAGATACGCAGTATTTT. Encoded protein: CASSLFGPASTDTQYF.

This clonotype was recorded once. The chain employs TRBV20-1 and TRBJ2-1, with TRBD2 matching over 13 bases. The length of the CDR3 is 19 residues. V was clipped by 3 bases and J by 0 bases; unmatched bases: 11. Germline V gene sequence: CDR1 DFQATT, CDR2 SNEGSKA (reference sequence). Written as DNA, the CDR3 is TGCAGTGCTAGGGAACTAGCGGGGGGGCCGTCGTTCTCCTACAATGAGCAGTTCTTC. Its protein is CSARELAGGPSFSYNEQFF.

The rearrangement uses TRBV20-1 and TRBJ2-7; no clear D gene. Germline loops: CDR1 DFQATT, CDR2 SNEGSKA (reference sequence). The CDR3 has 12 amino acids. Between the trimmed V and J ends, which lost 3 bases and 6 bases, there was a span of 12 bases. CDR3 in amino acids: CSASARVVEQYF. For the CDR3, the DNA is TGCAGTGCTAGCGCCCGGGTGGTCGAGCAGTACTTC.

Worth noting for this clonotype: At one end, the junction sequence differs from germline, possibly due to a read error. The chain combines TRBV25-1 with TRBJ1-2; unclear D gene. The CDR3 runs 15 residues. Per germline, CDR1 MGHDK and CDR2 SYGVNS. CDR3 residues: CASSEFRGANYGYTF. The CDR3 DNA is TGTGCTAGCAGTGAGTTTCGGGGTGCTAACTATGGCTACACCTTC.

As for this clonotype: An end of the junction differs from the germline gene, which may be a read error. V usage is TRBV6-2 or TRBV6-3 and J usage is TRBJ2-1, with TRBD2 matching over 8 bases. Germline values: CDR1 MNHEY, CDR2 SVGEGT. There are 14 residues in the CDR3. The CDR3 region has the DNA TGTGCCAGCAGTTACATCGGGGGGGCCAATGAGCAGCTCTTC. Translating gives CASSYIGGANEQLF.

CDR3 residues: CASSSITGPIRGKEQFF. The DNA of the CDR3 is TGCGCCAGCAGCTCCATAACGGGACCCATAAGGGGCAAGGAGCAGTTCTTC. V and J are TRBV4-1 and TRBJ2-1, with D possibly called TRBD1 or TRBD2 (5 bases each). The CDR3 spans 17 residues. V lost 5 bases and J 10 bases, leaving 27 bases between the germline ends. Germline CDR1 reads MGHRA; CDR2 reads YSYEKL.

The V gene is TRBV20-1, the J gene TRBJ1-4, with D possibly TRBD1 on 5 matching bases. Germline values: CDR1 DFQATT, CDR2 SNEGSKA (reference sequence). V lost 6 bases and J 8 bases, leaving 19 bases between the germline ends. The CDR3 extends over 14 amino acids. The CDR3 here is CSALHQGEGEKLFF. Written as DNA, the CDR3 is TGCAGTGCGTTGCATCAAGGGGAAGGGGAAAAACTGTTTTTT.

This clonotype appeared many times. This rearrangement joins TRBV4-3 to TRBJ2-3, with TRBD2 identical over 9 bases. The CDR3 is 15 amino acids. Germline lookup yields CDR1 LGHNA and CDR2 YSLEER. With 0 bases clipped from V and 5 bases from J, the junction kept 3 bases outside the gene matches. The CDR3 protein is CASSQDPLAGDTQYF. The CDR3 DNA reads TGCGCCAGCAGCCAAGACCCACTAGCGGGAGATACGCAGTATTTT.

V is TRBV6-6 and J is TRBJ2-3; 9 nucleotides match TRBD1. The CDR3 consists of 15 residues. The V and J ends lost 4 bases and 4 bases, in that order; junction bases with no gene match: 6. CDR1 and CDR2 (germline): MNHNY, SVGAGI (reference sequence). CDR3 amino acids: CASSLGQGIADTQYF. CDR3 coding DNA: TGTGCCAGCAGTTTGGGACAGGGAATTGCAGATACGCAGTATTTT.

The V gene is TRBV3-1, the J gene TRBJ2-5; a possible D gene is TRBD2 (7 bases). Germline CDR1 LGHDT, CDR2 YNNKEL (reference sequence). The CDR3 covers 15 residues. With 0 bases removed from V and 3 bases from J, the gap between germline ends came to 11 bases. The CDR3 nucleotides read TGTGCCAGCAGCCAAGAAAGGGGGGGGAAAGAGACCCAGTACTTC. Translating gives CASSQERGGKETQYF.

The table lists this clonotype with a few counts. The chain carries TRBV6-4 and TRBJ2-3, with TRBD2 as a possible D gene (6 bases). CDR3 length: 16 amino acids. V shed 0 bases and J shed 0 bases, with 10 bases lying between them. Per germline, CDR1 MRHNA and CDR2 SNTAGT. This CDR3 reads CASSDSAGTSTDTQYF. CDR3 in DNA: TGTGCCAGCAGTGACTCTGCAGGGACTAGCACAGATACGCAGTATTTT.

The genes are TRBV5-1 and TRBJ2-2; TRBD1 matches at 7 bases. In germline, CDR1 is SGHRS, CDR2 YFSETQ. The CDR3 contains 15 residues. Trimming removed 1 base from V and 3 bases from J; junction bases left unmatched: 3. The CDR3 sequence: CASSLTGADTGELFF. The CDR3 DNA reads as TGCGCCAGCAGCTTGACAGGGGCCGACACCGGGGAGCTGTTTTTT. The full variable domain, rest sourced from reference TRBV5-1 and TRBJ2-2, is KAGVTQTPRYLIKTRGQQVTLSCSPISGHRSVSWYQQTPGQGLQFLFEYFSETQRNKGNFPGRFSGRQFSNSRSEMNVSTLELGDSALYLCASSLTGADTGELFFGEGSRLTVL.

This chain uses TRBV4-3 with TRBJ1-2; perhaps TRBD1 as D (6 bases). The CDR3 extends over 17 amino acids. Trimming cost V 3 bases and J 7 bases, with 24 bases left between them. Germline CDR1 is LGHNA and CDR2 is YSLEER. The DNA of the CDR3 is TGCGCCAGCAGCCAGGACAATCCGGGACACCGGAGGGGTGGCTACACCTTC. Its protein is CASSQDNPGHRRGGYTF.